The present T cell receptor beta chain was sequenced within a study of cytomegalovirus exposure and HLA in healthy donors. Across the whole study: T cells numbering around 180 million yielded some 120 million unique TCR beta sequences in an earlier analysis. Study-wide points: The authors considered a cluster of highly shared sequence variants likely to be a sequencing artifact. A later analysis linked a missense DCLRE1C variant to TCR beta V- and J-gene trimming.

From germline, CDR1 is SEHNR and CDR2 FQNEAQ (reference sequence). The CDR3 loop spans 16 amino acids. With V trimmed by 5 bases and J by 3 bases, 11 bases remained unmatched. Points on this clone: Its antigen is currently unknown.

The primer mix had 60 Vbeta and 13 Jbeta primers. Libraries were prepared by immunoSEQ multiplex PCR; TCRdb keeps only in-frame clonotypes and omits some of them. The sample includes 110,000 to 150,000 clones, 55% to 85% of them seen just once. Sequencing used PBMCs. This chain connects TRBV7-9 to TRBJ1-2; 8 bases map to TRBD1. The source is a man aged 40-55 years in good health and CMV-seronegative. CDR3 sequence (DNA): TGTGCCAGCAGCCGGACAGGGAGGTCGGGGGACTATGGCTACACCTTC. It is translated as CASSRTGRSGDYGYTF.